The 17 T cell receptor beta chains listed next were all sequenced from one sample in a study of identical twins. TCRdb reprocessed the 5' RACE reads with MiXCR, giving one entry per CDR3 protein. The sample contains 250,000 to 300,000 distinct CDR3 sequences, about 8.5% of which appear only once. The same data also contributed to another study, on yellow fever vaccine responses in identical twins.

The sequenced sample was CD8+ T cells sorted from blood. The receptors stem from a young woman in good health.

This sequence joins TRBV7-6 and TRBJ2-5; D may be TRBD1 or TRBD2 (5 bases each). CDR3 length equals 14 residues. V shed 5 bases and J shed 2 bases, with 12 bases lying between them. Germline-derived CDR1 and CDR2 are SGHVS and FNYEAQ. In nucleotides, the CDR3 is TGTGCCAGCAGCAAGGGGAGAGGGCAAGAGACCCAGTACTTC. Translating it yields CASSKGRGQETQYF.

This clonotype was counted many times. This chain links TRBV29-1 with TRBJ2-5, with 8 nucleotides matching TRBD1. Germline CDR1 reads SQVTM; CDR2 reads ANQGSEA. Trimming cost V 8 bases and J 4 bases; bases outside gene matches: 18. The CDR3 covers 16 residues. CDR3 DNA: TGCAGCTCCTACCTTATGGACCAGGGGGCCGGAGAGACCCAGTACTTC. It codes for CSSYLMDQGAGETQYF.

There are many counts of this clonotype. This chain uses TRBV29-1 with TRBJ2-5; perhaps TRBD2 as D (7 bases). This CDR3 has 16 residues. Trimming took 2 bases from V and 5 from J, leaving 21 bases between them. The germline CDR1 and CDR2 sequences are SQVTM and ANQGSEA. The chain's CDR3 is CSVETLTGGRVETQYF. The CDR3, as DNA: TGCAGCGTTGAAACCCTCACCGGGGGGCGAGTGGAGACCCAGTACTTC.

This clonotype turned up a few times. This sequence joins TRBV5-1 and TRBJ2-7, with 9 nucleotides matching TRBD1. This CDR3 comprises 14 residues. Trimming at V came to 3 bases and at J to 5 bases, leaving 6 bases not matched to a gene. Looked up from germline, CDR1 is SGHRS and CDR2 is YFSETQ. The CDR3 loop reads CASSSGQGSNEQYF. The DNA for the CDR3 is TGCGCCAGCAGCTCGGGACAGGGTTCTAACGAGCAGTACTTC.

This clonotype was counted ten times or more. The chain is built from TRBV29-1 and TRBJ2-2; unclear D gene. The CDR3 is made up of 13 amino acids. Germline V gene sequence: CDR1 SQVTM, CDR2 ANQGSEA. V shed 4 bases and J shed 1 base, with 7 bases lying between them. The CDR3 DNA reads TGCAGCGTTGTAGACCTGAACACCGGGGAGCTGTTTTTT. Its translation is CSVVDLNTGELFF.

This clonotype appeared a few times. The gene calls are TRBV7-9 and TRBJ2-1, with 7 bases fitting TRBD2. Germline V gene lookup returns CDR1 SEHNR and CDR2 FQNEAQ (reference sequence). CDR3 size: 13 residues. The ends lost 7 bases at V and 9 bases at J; junction bases unmatched: 9. CDR3 DNA: TGTGCCAGCACTGGAGAGACTAGCTTTGAGCAGTTCTTC. Translated: CASTGETSFEQFF.

The chain carries TRBV6-1 and TRBJ2-3; D is possibly TRBD2 (5 bases). Trimming left V 7 bases short and J 2 bases short, with 10 bases between. Germline CDR1 MNHNS, CDR2 SASEGT. This CDR3 has 13 residues. CDR3 residues: CASTPGDTDTQYF. In DNA form, the CDR3 reads TGTGCCAGCACCCCCGGGGACACAGATACGCAGTATTTT.

This clonotype turned up a few times. This chain uses TRBV30 with TRBJ2-3, with a weak D call TRBD1 (6 bases). Germline-derived CDR1 and CDR2 are GTSNPN and SVGIG (reference sequence). Trimming shortened V by 2 bases and J by 0 bases, and 9 bases separated the two germline ends. CDR3 length: 14 amino acids. CDR3 region: CAWSPGASTDTQYF. The DNA of the CDR3 is TGTGCCTGGAGTCCAGGGGCAAGCACAGATACGCAGTATTTT.

A few counts support this clonotype. The genes are TRBV5-1 and TRBJ2-7, with 8 bases aligning to TRBD1. Unmatched junction bases numbered 5, after V lost 0 bases and J lost 3 bases. This CDR3 is built from 15 residues. The V gene's germline CDR1 is SGHRS and CDR2 YFSETQ. Here the CDR3 reads CASSLEGTGYYEQYF. In DNA form, the CDR3 reads TGCGCCAGCAGCTTGGAAGGGACAGGTTACTACGAGCAGTACTTC.

This clonotype appeared many times. The V gene is TRBV12-3 or TRBV12-4, the J gene TRBJ2-7; D tentatively reads TRBD1 or TRBD2 (6 bases each). The V gene lost 2 bases and the J gene lost 6 bases, with 17 bases spanning the gap. This CDR3 is built from 15 residues. CDR3 sequence reads: CASSLSSRGGIEQYF. CDR3 nucleotide sequence: TGTGCCAGCAGTTTATCGAGCAGGGGAGGTATCGAGCAGTACTTC.

This clonotype was counted many times. The chain employs TRBV29-1 and TRBJ2-1; D is tentatively TRBD1 or TRBD2 (5 bases each). The CDR3 has 14 amino acids. Germline CDR1 and CDR2: SQVTM and ANQGSEA. Deletions cut 6 bases from V and 4 bases from J, with 16 bases between. The CDR3 loop is CSVCCTGLYNEQFF. In nucleotides, the CDR3 is TGCAGCGTATGCTGCACAGGACTTTACAATGAGCAGTTCTTC.

This clonotype was seen more than once but under ten times. The J gene is TRBJ2-1, the V gene TRBV10-3, with 11 bases fitting TRBD2. The CDR3 loop spans 16 amino acids. Germline-derived CDR1 and CDR2 are ENHRY and SYGVKD. The V segment lost 3 bases and the J segment 4 bases; nucleotides outside the gene matches: 5. CDR3 loop: CAISESSGGVYNEQFF. CDR3 sequence (DNA): TGTGCCATCAGTGAAAGTAGCGGGGGGGTTTACAATGAGCAGTTCTTC.

This clonotype showed up just once. This may come from a read error, since a much larger clone is one base off. CDR3 loop: CASSRGTYSEQFF. CDR3 coding DNA: TGCGCCAGCAGCCGAGGGACCTACAGTGAGCAGTTCTTC. The V and J genes are TRBV4-3 and TRBJ2-1, with D perhaps being TRBD1 or TRBD2 (5 bases each). Germline CDR1 is LGHNA and CDR2 is YSLEER. This CDR3 contains 13 residues.

The rearrangement joins TRBV30 to TRBJ2-7, with D hard to call. Germline loops: CDR1 GTSNPN, CDR2 SVGIG (reference sequence). This CDR3 is built from 13 residues. Trimming cost V 0 bases and J 2 bases, with 8 bases left between them. CDR3 nucleotides: TGTGCCTGGAGTGTTAACCGTGCCTACGAGCAGTACTTC. Translating gives CAWSVNRAYEQYF.

V usage is TRBV15 and J usage is TRBJ2-7; D is uncertain. This CDR3 has 15 amino acids. From germline, CDR1 is LNHNV and CDR2 YYDKDF (reference sequence). Trimming took off 0 bases at V and 0 bases at J, with 9 bases between the two ends. The CDR3 loop reads CATSRDLGPSYEQYF. The CDR3 nucleotides are TGTGCCACCAGCAGAGATCTGGGTCCCTCCTACGAGCAGTACTTC.

In its sample, this clonotype was seen many times. The chain joins TRBV7-9 to TRBJ2-7; 7 nucleotides align to TRBD1. Germline CDR1 and CDR2: SEHNR and FQNEAQ (reference sequence). The V segment lost 5 bases and the J segment 4 bases; nucleotides outside the gene matches: 8. The CDR3 sequence is 14 residues long. This CDR3 reads CASSHRDSSYEQYF. CDR3 DNA sequence: TGTGCCAGCAGCCACCGGGACAGCTCATACGAGCAGTACTTC.

The J gene is TRBJ1-1, the V gene TRBV7-9; D may be TRBD1 (5 bases). The length of the CDR3 is 12 residues. V lost 3 bases and J 8 bases, leaving 10 bases between the germline ends. Germline CDR1 and CDR2: SEHNR and FQNEAQ (reference sequence). The CDR3 loop reads CASSLGGQEAFF. The CDR3 coding sequence is TGTGCCAGCAGCTTGGGGGGTCAAGAAGCTTTCTTT.